This T cell receptor (beta chain) was found in a study of blood T cell repertoires in COVID-19. Study-level background: COVID-19 samples from acute and convalescent phases originated in the United States, Italy and Spain. Sample material is recorded as cDNA or gDNA derived from T cells, B-cell-depleted T cells, or PBMCs.

Authors' methods: By means of reference gene primer amplification, nucleated cell counts were estimated. Using immunoSEQ multiplex PCR, the repertoire was profiled, and TCRdb retains in-frame clones only, with some absent. From that table come the V and J calls and clone size; the DNA was used to work out D and trimming. The data show approximately 25,000 clones, approximately 72% seen once. V lost 4 bases and J 4 bases, leaving 14 bases between the germline ends. The germline CDR1 and CDR2 sequences are SGHRS and YFSETQ. The CDR3 runs to 14 residues. The sequencing sample was made of peripheral blood. The V call is TRBV5-1, the J call TRBJ1-1; D may be TRBD1 (5 bases). This clonotype was obtained from a woman over 75 with acute or convalescent COVID-19. The CDR3 is CASSIQGYGTEAFF. The CDR3 nucleotides read TGCGCCAGCAGCATCCAGGGATACGGCACTGAAGCTTTCTTT.